This section outlines one T cell receptor (beta chain) sequence together with its context. Its antigen is still unknown. The sample is drawn from a study of glioma-infiltrating T cells after dendritic cell vaccination. Findings and caveats of the study: Higher pretreatment TIL content predicted longer progression-free time and survival.

Using immunoSEQ multiplex PCR, the repertoire was profiled, and TCRdb retains in-frame clones only, with some absent. The sample carries 93,000 or so clones, roughly 81% recorded once. The CDR3 covers 15 residues. V shed 1 base and J shed 10 bases, with 18 bases lying between them. CDR1 SGHDT and CDR2 YYEEEE come from the germline V gene. The specimen comprised blood, sampled before dendritic cell vaccination. This sequence was found in a human donor with glioblastoma. This chain joins TRBV5-6 and TRBJ2-1; the D gene is possibly TRBD1 (5 bases). DNA of the CDR3: TGTGCCAGCAGCTTGATAGGGGCAGGGTCGAGGGAGCAGTTCTTC. The encoded protein is CASSLIGAGSREQFF.